The TCR beta chain described here comes from a study of T-cell memory formation after mild COVID-19. Study information: Largely donor-specific sequence clusters came from two donors.

TCR alpha and TCR beta cDNA libraries carrying sample barcodes and UMIs were produced by 5'RACE using constant-segment primers. Each CDR3 protein is one row after TCRdb ran MiXCR on the 5' RACE reads. The repertoire holds about 350,000 distinct CDR3 sequences, approximately 14% seen once, with 20% to 25% in the top ten. This clonotype was recorded a few times. Its target is unknown. Study-level results: Memory from before infection featured some responding clones, which suggests cross-reactive memory joined. Later expanders leaned CD4+, whereas day 15 to 85 contracting clones were balanced CD4/CD8.

CDR1 is DFQATT and CDR2 is SNEGSKA in the germline V gene (reference sequence). Between the trimmed V and J ends, which lost 0 bases and 4 bases, there was a span of 10 bases. The CDR3 has 15 residues. This receptor was identified in a man younger than 35 who had mild COVID-19 (a few samples of this study predate the infection). Cell type and time point are not known. J is TRBJ2-6 and V is TRBV20-1; a possible D gene is TRBD2 (5 bases). Sequenced input: PBMCs or a T cell subset sorted from them (not recorded which). The CDR3 nucleotides read TGCAGTGCTAGAGACGGGAATACCGGGGCCAACGTCCTGACTTTC. This gives the protein CSARDGNTGANVLTF.